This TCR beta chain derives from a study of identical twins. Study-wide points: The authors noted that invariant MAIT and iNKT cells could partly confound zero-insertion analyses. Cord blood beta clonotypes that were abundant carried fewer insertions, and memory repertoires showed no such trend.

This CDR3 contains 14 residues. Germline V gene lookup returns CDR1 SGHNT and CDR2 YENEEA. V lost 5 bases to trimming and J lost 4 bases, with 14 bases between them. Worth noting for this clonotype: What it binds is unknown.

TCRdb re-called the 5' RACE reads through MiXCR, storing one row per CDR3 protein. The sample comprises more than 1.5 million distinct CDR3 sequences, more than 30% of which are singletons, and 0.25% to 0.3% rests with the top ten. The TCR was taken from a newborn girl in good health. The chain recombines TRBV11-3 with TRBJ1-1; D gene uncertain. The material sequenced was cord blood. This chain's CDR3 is CASSQSGLGTEAFF. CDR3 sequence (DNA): TGTGCCAGCAGCCAAAGCGGGCTGGGCACTGAAGCTTTCTTT.